This T cell receptor beta chain came from a study of blood T cell repertoires in COVID-19. About the study: Samples of COVID-19 (acute and convalescent) were obtained from the United States, Italy and Spain. The cDNA or gDNA used as material had been derived from T cells, B-cell-depleted T cells, or PBMCs.

Seattle enrolled patients during active infection and tracked them longitudinally. In the authors' methods: Estimation of nucleated cell counts was performed using reference gene primer amplification. The data were produced by immunoSEQ multiplex PCR, yet TCRdb's version contains in-frame clones alone and is incomplete. Clone size and V and J calls were adopted from that table, with D and trimming inferred from the DNA. The sample records fewer than 200,000 clones, approximately 90% being singletons. The CDR3 is made up of 15 amino acids. Germline lookup yields CDR1 SGHNT and CDR2 YYREEE (reference sequence). J gave up 5 bases and V 4 bases, and 7 bases lay outside the gene matches.

The chain has TRBV5-4 and TRBJ1-1, with 11 positions matching TRBD1. This sequence was found in a man aged 25-45 years with COVID-19, enrolled during active disease. Material for sequencing was peripheral blood. The CDR3 DNA sequence: TGTGCCAGCAGCATAGGACAGGGGGCAGCAACTGAAGCTTTCTTT. It specifies CASSIGQGAATEAFF. Based on the CDR3 plus reference TRBV5-4 and TRBJ1-1, the full variable domain is ETGVTQSPTHLIKTRGQQVTLRCSSQSGHNTVSWYQQALGQGPQFIFQYYREEENGRGNFPPRFSGLQFPNYSSELNVNALELDDSALYLCASSIGQGAATEAFFGQGTRLTVV.